Listed here are 30 T cell receptor beta chains from one sample, sequenced in a study of STAT3 mutations in large granular lymphocyte leukemia. Broader study findings: Every T-cell large granular lymphocyte leukemia patient had at least one immunodominant TCR beta clonotype.

Produced via immunoSEQ multiplex PCR; TCRdb's table is partial and in-frame only. The sample includes 1,000 or so clones, 30% to 35% seen only once; the top ten take 35%. For these receptors, no antigen is known. Sequencing input: PBMCs. These TCRs come from a human donor with T large granular lymphocyte leukemia. Some clones in this sample may be carry-over from other donors' samples.

The chain carries TRBV27 and TRBJ1-6, with TRBD1 matching over 9 bases. Germline V gene lookup returns CDR1 MNHEY and CDR2 SMNVEV (reference sequence). The J segment lost 10 bases and the V segment lost 5 bases, leaving 9 bases of the junction unmatched. CDR3 length: 15 amino acids. CDR3 nucleotide sequence: TGTGCCAGCAGTACCACCGGGACAGGGTTATCACCCCTCCACTTT. This sequence encodes CASSTTGTGLSPLHF.

This chain links TRBV7-8 with TRBJ2-7, with a possible D match to TRBD2 (5 bases). Trimming left V 1 base short and J 2 bases short, with 6 bases between. The CDR3 has 13 amino acids. Germline-derived CDR1 and CDR2 are SGHVS and FQNEAQ. The CDR3 nucleotides are TGTGCCAGCAGCTTAGGAGGGACCTACGAGCAGTACTTC. Translating it yields CASSLGGTYEQYF.

The V call is TRBV30, the J call TRBJ1-2, with 7 bases aligning to TRBD1. Germline-derived CDR1 and CDR2 are GTSNPN and SVGIG (reference sequence). V dropped 0 bases and J dropped 4; count of bases not matched to a gene: 8. CDR3 size: 15 residues. This CDR3 is CAWSVQDRYIYGYTF. For the CDR3, the DNA is TGTGCCTGGAGTGTGCAGGACAGGTATATCTATGGCTACACCTTC.

J is TRBJ2-1 and V is TRBV5-1, with D possibly matching TRBD2 (5 bases). Trimming took 7 bases from V and 10 from J, leaving 12 bases between them. The germline V gene has CDR1 SGHRS and CDR2 YFSETQ. The CDR3 is 11 amino acids. Here the CDR3 DNA reads TGCGCCAGCCGAACGGGGTTAGAGCAGTTCTTC. It is translated as CASRTGLEQFF.

J is TRBJ1-2 and V is TRBV5-6; D is unclear. The CDR3 extends over 13 amino acids. V was shortened by 0 bases and J by 4 bases, with 7 bases between the two germline ends. Germline V CDR1 and CDR2: SGHDT, YYEEEE. CDR3 bases: TGTGCCAGCAGCTTGGACGGACTCTATGGCTACACCTTC. It codes for CASSLDGLYGYTF.

The CDR3 sequence is CASSYLGRGVDHGYTF. DNA for the CDR3: TGTGCCAGCAGTTATCTAGGGAGGGGTGTCGACCATGGCTACACCTTC. The chain employs TRBV6-6 and TRBJ1-2, with D possibly TRBD1 on 5 matching bases. Between the trimmed V and J ends, which lost 3 bases and 6 bases, there was a span of 20 bases. Per the germline V gene, CDR1 is MNHNY and CDR2 is SVGAGI (reference sequence). CDR3 length: 16 residues.

This chain joins TRBV5-1 and TRBJ1-4, with D uncertain. Trimming took off 2 bases at V and 7 bases at J, with 9 bases between the two ends. Germline values: CDR1 SGHRS, CDR2 YFSETQ. The CDR3 runs 13 residues. CDR3 in amino acids: CASSFRRGEKLFF. The CDR3 DNA reads as TGCGCCAGCAGCTTTCGTCGCGGTGAAAAACTGTTTTTT.

This clone was observed a few times. The rearrangement links TRBV30 to TRBJ1-5, with 10 bases that match TRBD1. CDR1 and CDR2 from the germline V gene are GTSNPN and SVGIG (reference sequence). The CDR3 has 13 residues. V shed 0 bases, J shed 15 bases, and the junction held 8 bases outside the gene matches. The CDR3 loop reads CAWSVRDRGRLHF. Here the CDR3 DNA reads TGTGCCTGGAGTGTAAGGGACAGGGGACGGTTGCATTTT. Together with reference TRBV30 and TRBJ1-5, the CDR3 gives the full variable domain: SQTIHQWPATLVQPVGSPLSLECTVEGTSNPNLYWYRQAAGRGLQLLFYSVGIGQISSEVPQNLSASRPQDRQFILSSKKLLLSDSGFYLCAWSVRDRGRLHFGDGTRLSIL.

The rearrangement joins TRBV18 to TRBJ2-1, with 7 positions matching TRBD2. The CDR3 covers 14 residues. J lost 4 bases, V lost 6 bases, and 6 bases had no gene match. CDR1 is KGHSH, CDR2 LQKENI, per germline. The chain's CDR3 is CASSTSGGYNEQFF. CDR3 nucleotide sequence: TGTGCCAGCTCTACGTCGGGGGGTTACAATGAGCAGTTCTTC.

In nucleotides, the CDR3 is TGCGCCAGCAGCCAAGATGGGACAGGGACTTATGGCTACACCTTC. Amino acids: CASSQDGTGTYGYTF. The chain has TRBV4-3 and TRBJ1-2; 9 positions match TRBD1. Germline-derived CDR1 and CDR2 are LGHNA and YSLEER. V lost 0 bases to trimming and J lost 5 bases; unmatched junction nucleotides: 4. The CDR3 consists of 15 residues.

V and J are TRBV27 and TRBJ1-1; D ambiguous. The CDR3 covers 14 residues. Germline lookup yields CDR1 MNHEY and CDR2 SMNVEV (reference sequence). V shed 6 bases and J shed 2 bases, with 13 bases lying between them. CDR3 sequence reads: CASSSNRGNTEAFF. CDR3 DNA: TGTGCCAGCAGCTCGAACCGGGGTAACACTGAAGCTTTCTTT.

The chain is built from TRBV7-2 and TRBJ1-2; D unresolved. The CDR3 has 18 amino acids. Trimming shortened V by 1 base and J by 1 base, and 19 bases separated the two germline ends. The germline CDR1 and CDR2 sequences are SGHTA and FQGNSA. As DNA, the CDR3 is TGTGCCAGCAGCTTAGTGGGCAGAGGGTACAGTCATAACTATGGCTACACCTTC. Its translation: CASSLVGRGYSHNYGYTF. Looking up the rest from reference TRBV7-2 and TRBJ1-2 gives the full variable domain: GAGVSQSPSNKVTEKGKDVELRCDPISGHTALYWYRQSLGQGLEFLIYFQGNSAPDKSGLPSDRFSAERTGGSVSTLTIQRTQQEDSAVYLCASSLVGRGYSHNYGYTFGSGTRLTVV.

The chain joins TRBV29-1 to TRBJ2-7; TRBD2 aligns across 9 bases. The CDR3 loop spans 13 amino acids. In germline, CDR1 is SQVTM, CDR2 ANQGSEA. Trimming at V came to 5 bases and at J to 4 bases, leaving 6 bases not matched to a gene. CDR3 DNA: TGCAGCGTTTCCTTAGGACTAGCGTACGAGCAGTACTTC. It yields the protein CSVSLGLAYEQYF.

This clone was counted only a few times. The chain couples TRBV5-1 to TRBJ2-3; D is perhaps TRBD2 (5 bases). The germline gives CDR1 SGHRS, CDR2 YFSETQ. There are 13 residues in the CDR3. Between the trimmed V and J ends, which lost 4 bases and 6 bases, there was a span of 12 bases. CDR3 loop: CASSPGVADTQYF. The DNA of the CDR3 is TGCGCCAGCAGCCCCGGGGTAGCGGATACGCAGTATTTT.

This clone was picked up one time. The chain carries TRBV7-8 and TRBJ1-5; D gene uncertain. Trimming left V 0 bases short and J 2 bases short, with 11 bases between. The germline gives CDR1 SGHVS, CDR2 FQNEAQ. The CDR3 has 16 residues. CDR3 DNA sequence: TGTGCCAGCAGCTTAGCGCCGGACCCGCGCAATCAGCCCCAGCATTTT. Translated: CASSLAPDPRNQPQHF.

Note on this clone: The junction differs from germline at one of its ends, possibly a read error. The chain joins TRBV4-3 to TRBJ1-6; D remains ambiguous. CDR1 is LGHNA and CDR2 is YSLEER in the germline V gene. The CDR3 loop spans 15 amino acids. Here the CDR3 DNA reads TGCGCCAGCAGTCAAGATACCGGTGGTGATTCACCCCTCCACTTT. This gives the protein CASSQDTGGDSPLHF.

This clone is large within its sample. This chain's CDR3 is CASSQGYGSHYEQYF. DNA of the CDR3: TGCGCCAGCAGCCAAGGTTACGGGAGCCACTACGAGCAGTACTTC. V is TRBV4-3 and J is TRBJ2-7; D is possibly TRBD2 (6 bases). There are 15 residues in the CDR3. V shed 1 base and J shed 3 bases, with 13 bases lying between them. CDR1 is LGHNA and CDR2 is YSLEER in the germline V gene.

By proportion, this clone is hyperexpanded. V gene TRBV29-1 combines with J gene TRBJ2-7; TRBD1 might be the D (5 bases). The CDR3 has 11 residues. Trimming shortened V by 1 base and J by 6 bases, and 7 bases separated the two germline ends. In germline, CDR1 is SQVTM, CDR2 ANQGSEA. CDR3 nucleotides: TGCAGCGTTGAAGTGGGGCCCGAGCAGTACTTC. Amino acids: CSVEVGPEQYF.

This clone was picked up a small number of times. The V call is TRBV5-4, the J call TRBJ2-3, with 13 bases identical to TRBD2. The length of the CDR3 is 15 residues. CDR1 and CDR2 (germline): SGHNT, YYREEE (reference sequence). V gave up 4 bases and J gave up 8 bases; unmatched junction bases: 7. CDR3 coding DNA: TGTGCCAGCAGCCCTGGACTAGCGGGAGCATCTACGCAGTATTTT. Translation gives CASSPGLAGASTQYF. Variable domain in full (rest from reference TRBV5-4 and TRBJ2-3): ETGVTQSPTHLIKTRGQQVTLRCSSQSGHNTVSWYQQALGQGPQFIFQYYREEENGRGNFPPRFSGLQFPNYSSELNVNALELDDSALYLCASSPGLAGASTQYFGPGTRLTVL.

This clone is large. The V call is TRBV6-1, the J call TRBJ1-1; D is unresolved. There are 13 residues in the CDR3. With 4 bases removed from V and 5 bases from J, the gap between germline ends came to 11 bases. The germline V gene encodes CDR1 MNHNS and CDR2 SASEGT. In DNA, the CDR3 is TGTGCCAGCAGTGCCACCCGGAATACTGAAGCTTTCTTT. Translating gives CASSATRNTEAFF.

The chain uses TRBV4-3 and TRBJ1-5; TRBD1 is a possible D gene (5 bases). The ends were cut back, 0 bases at V and 1 base at J, with 13 bases in the middle. The germline V gene encodes CDR1 LGHNA and CDR2 YSLEER. CDR3 length equals 17 residues. The CDR3 DNA follows: TGCGCCAGCAGCCAAGATCACGAGGGGTTGAGCAATCAGCCCCAGCATTTT. The encoded protein is CASSQDHEGLSNQPQHF.

The table lists this clone with a few counts. The rearrangement joins TRBV10-2 to TRBJ1-4; no definite D call. Trimming took 1 base from V and 16 from J, leaving 13 bases between them. CDR3 length equals 12 residues. Looked up from germline, CDR1 is WSHSY and CDR2 is SAAADI. CDR3: CASSEFGQSGFF. The CDR3 DNA reads TGCGCCAGCAGTGAGTTCGGGCAGAGCGGGTTTTTT.

This rearrangement joins TRBV30 to TRBJ1-1; 9 nucleotides agree with TRBD1. V shed 1 base, J shed 6 bases, and the junction held 0 bases outside the gene matches. Germline-derived CDR1 and CDR2 are GTSNPN and SVGIG (reference sequence). The CDR3 runs to 12 residues. For the CDR3, the DNA is TGTGCCTGGAGTGGACAGGGGGCTGAAGCTTTCTTT. It yields the protein CAWSGQGAEAFF.

The chain links TRBV30 to TRBJ1-2; no reliable D call. Looked up from germline, CDR1 is GTSNPN and CDR2 is SVGIG (reference sequence). CDR3 size: 14 residues. V lost 4 bases and J 0 bases, leaving 12 bases between the germline ends. The CDR3, as DNA: TGTGCCTGGAAGCACCAGCCAGCTAACTATGGCTACACCTTC. This sequence encodes CAWKHQPANYGYTF.

The chain links TRBV9 to TRBJ2-5; 7 bases agree with TRBD1. Germline V gene lookup returns CDR1 SGDLS and CDR2 YYNGEE. The CDR3 loop spans 15 amino acids. With 3 bases clipped from V and 4 bases from J, the junction kept 9 bases outside the gene matches. The CDR3 DNA reads as TGTGCCAGCAGCGCGATGGGACAGCTGGGAGAGACCCAGTACTTC. This encodes CASSAMGQLGETQYF.

This chain connects TRBV7-3 to TRBJ1-1; D perhaps matches TRBD1 (5 bases). V was cut by 0 bases and J by 10 bases, with 12 bases left in between. Germline CDR1 reads SGHTA; CDR2 reads FQGTGA. CDR3 size: 13 residues. This chain's CDR3 is CASSLTSGGPAFF. CDR3 nucleotide sequence: TGTGCCAGCAGCTTAACGTCGGGGGGACCAGCTTTCTTT. The full variable domain, rest sourced from reference TRBV7-3 and TRBJ1-1, is GAGVSQTPSNKVTEKGKYVELRCDPISGHTALYWYRQSLGQGPEFLIYFQGTGAADDSGLPNDRFFAVRPEGSVSTLKIQRTERGDSAVYLCASSLTSGGPAFFGQGTRLTVV.

V and J are TRBV29-1 and TRBJ2-7; 10 nucleotides align to TRBD1. This CDR3 is 12 amino acids long. In germline, CDR1 is SQVTM, CDR2 ANQGSEA. The V gene end was trimmed by 7 bases and the J gene end by 7 bases; junction bases not matched to a gene: 7. As DNA, the CDR3 is TGCAGCGCCCGACAGGGGGCAGGAGAGCAGTACTTC. Translation: CSARQGAGEQYF.

The table lists this clone with a count of one. The V call is TRBV30, the J call TRBJ1-2; D is unresolved. The CDR3 has 14 amino acids. CDR1 and CDR2 from the germline V gene are GTSNPN and SVGIG (reference sequence). V lost 4 bases, J lost 0 bases, and 12 bases lay in between. CDR3 DNA: TGTGCCTGGACCTCAGTGCTGGCTAACTATGGCTACACCTTC. It translates to CAWTSVLANYGYTF. Based on the CDR3 plus reference TRBV30 and TRBJ1-2, the full variable domain is SQTIHQWPATLVQPVGSPLSLECTVEGTSNPNLYWYRQAAGRGLQLLFYSVGIGQISSEVPQNLSASRPQDRQFILSSKKLLLSDSGFYLCAWTSVLANYGYTFGSGTRLTVV.

V usage is TRBV6-5 and J usage is TRBJ2-1, with 8 bases that match TRBD2. Germline V gene sequence: CDR1 MNHEY, CDR2 SVGAGI. Germline trimming cut 10 bases from V and 4 bases from J; bases unmatched to any gene: 12. There are 15 residues in the CDR3. The CDR3 DNA sequence: TGTGCCACATCTTCGGGGGGGCTAAATTACAATGAGCAGTTCTTC. It specifies CATSSGGLNYNEQFF.

The chain links TRBV5-1 to TRBJ2-7, with a weak D call TRBD1 (6 bases). This CDR3 has 15 residues. Trimming stripped 0 bases from V and 0 bases from J, with 10 bases between. Germline V gene lookup returns CDR1 SGHRS and CDR2 YFSETQ. This CDR3 is CASSLGTEGSYEQYF. In DNA, the CDR3 is TGCGCCAGCAGCTTGGGGACAGAAGGCTCCTACGAGCAGTACTTC.